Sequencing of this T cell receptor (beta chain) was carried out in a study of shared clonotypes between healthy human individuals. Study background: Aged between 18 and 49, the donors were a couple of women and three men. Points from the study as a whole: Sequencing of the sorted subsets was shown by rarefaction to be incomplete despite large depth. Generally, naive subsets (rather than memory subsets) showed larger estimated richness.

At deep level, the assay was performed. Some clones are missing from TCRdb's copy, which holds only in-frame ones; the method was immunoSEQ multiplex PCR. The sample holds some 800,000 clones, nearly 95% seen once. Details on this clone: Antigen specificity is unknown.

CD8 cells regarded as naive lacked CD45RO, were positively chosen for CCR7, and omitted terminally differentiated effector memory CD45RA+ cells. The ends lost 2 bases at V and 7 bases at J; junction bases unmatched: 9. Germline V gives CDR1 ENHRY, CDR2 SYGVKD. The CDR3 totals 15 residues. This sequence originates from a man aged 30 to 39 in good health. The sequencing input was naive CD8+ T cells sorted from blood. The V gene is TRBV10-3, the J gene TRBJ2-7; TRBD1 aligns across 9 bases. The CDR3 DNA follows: TGTGCCATCAGTGAGCAGGGACAGGGCTTGGGGGAGCAGTACTTC. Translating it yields CAISEQGQGLGEQYF.